The 32 T cell receptor beta chains in this list originate from one sample, sequenced in a study of blood T cell repertoires in COVID-19. Profiled with immunoSEQ multiplex PCR; TCRdb holds only in-frame clones, not every one. Of about 120,000 clones listed, around four fifths are singletons. Sequences were obtained from peripheral blood. The receptors were sampled from an older woman with acute or convalescent COVID-19.

V is TRBV5-5 and J is TRBJ2-3; 10 bases are a match to TRBD2. Germline lookup yields CDR1 SGHKS and CDR2 YYEKEE (reference sequence). CDR3 length: 15 residues. The V segment lost 7 bases and the J segment 0 bases; nucleotides outside the gene matches: 5. The CDR3 nucleotides read TGTGCCAGCTATGCTAGCGGGGGAAGCACAGATACGCAGTATTTT. This codes for CASYASGGSTDTQYF.

CDR3 bases: TGCGCCAGCAGCTTGCTGACAGGGGCCTACAATGAGCAGTTCTTC. This encodes CASSLLTGAYNEQFF. The chain combines TRBV5-1 with TRBJ2-1, with 8 bases matching TRBD1. The V segment lost 1 base and the J segment 2 bases; nucleotides outside the gene matches: 2. This CDR3 comprises 15 residues. Germline V gives CDR1 SGHRS, CDR2 YFSETQ. Supplemented by reference TRBV5-1 and TRBJ2-1, the full variable domain reads KAGVTQTPRYLIKTRGQQVTLSCSPISGHRSVSWYQQTPGQGLQFLFEYFSETQRNKGNFPGRFSGRQFSNSRSEMNVSTLELGDSALYLCASSLLTGAYNEQFFGPGTRLTVL.

The chain recombines TRBV28 with TRBJ2-7; a possible D gene is TRBD2 (6 bases). Germline V CDR1 and CDR2: MDHEN, SYDVKM. V was cut by 3 bases and J by 12 bases, with 15 bases left in between. The CDR3 covers 12 residues. The CDR3 region has the DNA TGTGCCAGCAGTTTGGGGCGGGGAATTTGGTACTTC. Translated: CASSLGRGIWYF.

This clone has more than one count but fewer than ten. This rearrangement joins TRBV5-1 to TRBJ1-1; D ambiguous. Germline V CDR1 and CDR2: SGHRS, YFSETQ. The CDR3 covers 15 residues. Trimming took off 0 bases at V and 6 bases at J, with 15 bases between the two ends. The CDR3 DNA is TGCGCCAGCAGCTTGGATTTTGGGGAGAATTCTGAAGCTTTCTTT. It specifies CASSLDFGENSEAFF. Together with reference TRBV5-1 and TRBJ1-1, the CDR3 gives the full variable domain: KAGVTQTPRYLIKTRGQQVTLSCSPISGHRSVSWYQQTPGQGLQFLFEYFSETQRNKGNFPGRFSGRQFSNSRSEMNVSTLELGDSALYLCASSLDFGENSEAFFGQGTRLTVV.

V gene TRBV6-2 or TRBV6-3 combines with J gene TRBJ1-1, with D perhaps matching TRBD1 (6 bases). V was trimmed by 5 bases and J by 4 bases, leaving 14 bases between them. Germline V CDR1 and CDR2: MNHEY, SVGEGT. This CDR3 is built from 14 residues. CDR3: CASSPGGGATEAFF. In nucleotides, the CDR3 is TGTGCCAGCAGTCCGGGAGGGGGGGCCACTGAAGCTTTCTTT.

V is TRBV6-1 and J is TRBJ2-3; TRBD2 aligns across 9 bases. Looked up from germline, CDR1 is MNHNS and CDR2 is SASEGT. The CDR3 covers 16 residues. J was trimmed by 2 bases and V by 4 bases; bases with no gene match: 7. CDR3 sequence reads: CASSVGGGDPTDTQYF. CDR3 bases: TGTGCCAGCAGTGTTGGCGGGGGGGACCCCACAGATACGCAGTATTTT.

This clone turned up a few times. The gene calls are TRBV27 and TRBJ1-1; 8 bases line up with TRBD1. V shed 2 bases and J 5 bases; nucleotides not matched to a gene: 4. Germline assignment: CDR1 MNHEY and CDR2 SMNVEV (reference sequence). CDR3 size: 14 residues. The CDR3 here is CASSLSQGATEAFF. CDR3 coding DNA: TGTGCCAGCAGTTTAAGTCAGGGGGCGACTGAAGCTTTCTTT.

This rearrangement joins TRBV28 to TRBJ1-3; D uncertain. Germline V gene data show CDR1 as MDHEN and CDR2 as SYDVKM. The CDR3 runs 16 residues. The V gene lost 3 bases and the J gene lost 9 bases, with 21 bases spanning the gap. The CDR3 spells CASSFVSGRGWGTIYF. The CDR3 DNA follows: TGTGCCAGCAGTTTCGTCTCGGGTCGGGGATGGGGCACCATATATTTT.

The genes are TRBV6-4 and TRBJ2-1; no firm D call. V lost 2 bases and J 5 bases, leaving 7 bases between the germline ends. CDR3 size: 13 residues. Germline loops: CDR1 MRHNA, CDR2 SNTAGT. CDR3 DNA: TGTGCCAGCAGTGACGGGCTCCACAATGAGCAGTTCTTC. Translated: CASSDGLHNEQFF.

The chain is built from TRBV11-3 and TRBJ2-7; TRBD2 matches at 10 bases. CDR1 is SGHNT, CDR2 YENEEA, per germline. The V and J ends lost 1 base and 1 base, in that order; junction bases with no gene match: 1. The CDR3 extends over 15 amino acids. DNA for the CDR3: TGTGCCAGCAGCTTAGCGACTAGCGGGTCCTACGAGCAGTACTTC. Its translation is CASSLATSGSYEQYF.

The CDR3 DNA reads as TGTGCCAGCAGCCCCCGGACAGGCGATAACTATGGCTACACCTTC. It encodes CASSPRTGDNYGYTF. This chain uses TRBV6-5 with TRBJ1-2, with TRBD1 matching over 7 bases. The CDR3 is 15 residues long. Germline V gene sequence: CDR1 MNHEY, CDR2 SVGAGI. Trimming removed 6 bases from V and 1 base from J; junction bases left unmatched: 8.

This chain links TRBV19 with TRBJ1-5; 9 bases line up with TRBD1. V shed 0 bases, J shed 2 bases, and the junction held 11 bases outside the gene matches. The germline V gene encodes CDR1 LNHDA and CDR2 SQIVND (reference sequence). CDR3 length equals 19 residues. CDR3 loop: CASSIEARDRAVRNQPQHF. The CDR3 DNA sequence: TGTGCCAGTAGTATAGAGGCCCGGGACAGGGCGGTTCGCAATCAGCCCCAGCATTTT.

This chain links TRBV12-3 or TRBV12-4 with TRBJ1-3, with unresolved D. The V end was cut by 3 bases, the J end by 3 bases, with 3 bases between. This CDR3 spans 12 amino acids. The CDR3 loop reads CASSFSGNTIYF. The CDR3 bases are TGTGCCAGCAGTTTCAGTGGAAACACCATATATTTT.

The V gene is TRBV6-2 or TRBV6-3, the J gene TRBJ2-3, with a possible D match to TRBD2 (5 bases). CDR1 is MNHEY and CDR2 is SVGEGT in the germline V gene. The V gene lost 4 bases and the J gene lost 6 bases, with 14 bases spanning the gap. The CDR3 sequence is 14 residues long. Here the CDR3 DNA reads TGTGCCAGCAGTTCAGGACTCAATGAGGATACGCAGTATTTT. Translated, it gives CASSSGLNEDTQYF.

V is TRBV3-1 (or the pseudogene TRBV3-2) and J is TRBJ1-1; D remains unclear. The CDR3 is 13 residues long. Germline loops: CDR1 LGHDT, CDR2 YNNKEL (reference sequence). Trimming removed 5 bases at V and 4 bases at J, with 11 bases between. CDR3 DNA: TGTGCCAGCAGCAATACGGGATTCACTGAAGCTTTCTTT. Amino acids: CASSNTGFTEAFF.

The chain employs TRBV18 and TRBJ1-3, with 7 bases matching TRBD1. The junction had 2 bases not matched to a gene; V was cut back by 1 base and J by 5 bases. The CDR3 consists of 14 residues. Per the germline V gene, CDR1 is KGHSH and CDR2 is LQKENI. The CDR3 region is CASSPRDRRNTIYF. The CDR3 DNA is TGTGCCAGCTCACCACGGGACAGACGAAACACCATATATTTT.

J is TRBJ2-3 and V is TRBV7-3; 12 positions match TRBD2. Germline lookup yields CDR1 SGHTA and CDR2 FQGTGA. The CDR3 is made up of 18 amino acids. V lost 6 bases and J lost 2; bases outside the gene matches: 12. CDR3 residues: CASSSPLAGGLPTDTQYF. The CDR3 region has the DNA TGTGCCAGCAGTTCGCCTCTAGCGGGGGGGCTCCCCACAGATACGCAGTATTTT. The whole variable domain, remainder taken from reference TRBV7-3 and TRBJ2-3, is GAGVSQTPSNKVTEKGKYVELRCDPISGHTALYWYRQSLGQGPEFLIYFQGTGAADDSGLPNDRFFAVRPEGSVSTLKIQRTERGDSAVYLCASSSPLAGGLPTDTQYFGPGTRLTVL.

This clone was observed a few times. The CDR3 nucleotides are TGTGCCAGCTCACCAGACCGGGCAGGGGTGGAAAAACTGTTTTTT. Translating gives CASSPDRAGVEKLFF. The chain joins TRBV18 to TRBJ1-4; TRBD1 might be the D (6 bases). The CDR3 sequence is 15 residues long. Looked up from germline, CDR1 is KGHSH and CDR2 is LQKENI. V was pared by 2 bases and J by 8 bases, with 15 bases between.

V usage is TRBV6-5 and J usage is TRBJ2-7, with TRBD2 as a possible D gene (6 bases). Germline V gene lookup returns CDR1 MNHEY and CDR2 SVGAGI. Trimming removed 0 bases from V and 2 bases from J, with 11 bases in between. This CDR3 contains 15 residues. CDR3 loop: CASSYSIAGTYEQYF. CDR3 DNA sequence: TGTGCCAGCAGTTACTCGATTGCGGGAACCTACGAGCAGTACTTC.

V gene TRBV3-1 (or the pseudogene TRBV3-2) combines with J gene TRBJ1-5; the D is unclear. Germline V CDR1 and CDR2: LGHDT, YNNKEL (reference sequence). Trimming pared 1 base from V and 7 bases from J, leaving 8 bases between. The CDR3 runs 13 residues. The CDR3 DNA sequence: TGTGCCAGCAGCCAAGTTGGAGGGCAGCCCCAGCATTTT. It specifies CASSQVGGQPQHF.

The chain joins TRBV2 to TRBJ2-5; 7 bases match TRBD2. The J segment lost 5 bases and the V segment lost 4 bases, leaving 4 bases of the junction unmatched. The CDR3 is 13 amino acids. The germline V gene has CDR1 SNHLY and CDR2 FYNNEI. The DNA for the CDR3 is TGTGCCAGCAGTGTCAGGGAGGGGGAGACCCAGTACTTC. This gives the protein CASSVREGETQYF.

The genes are TRBV5-6 and TRBJ2-5, with TRBD2 as a possible D gene (6 bases). The CDR3 runs to 14 residues. Germline lookup yields CDR1 SGHDT and CDR2 YYEEEE. Trimming left V 3 bases short and J 5 bases short, with 14 bases between. The DNA of the CDR3 is TGTGCCAGCAGCTCCGCATCAGGAGGGGAGACCCAGTACTTC. Its translation is CASSSASGGETQYF.

This sequence joins TRBV4-3 and TRBJ1-1; the match to TRBD1 covers 10 bases. Germline-derived CDR1 and CDR2 are LGHNA and YSLEER. V lost 0 bases, J lost 5 bases, and 6 bases stayed unmatched. This CDR3 region has 16 residues. The CDR3 protein is CASSQEPAGQGTEAFF. CDR3 in DNA: TGCGCCAGCAGCCAAGAGCCGGCGGGACAGGGGACTGAAGCTTTCTTT.

The rearrangement uses TRBV11-3 and TRBJ2-6; D may be TRBD1 (5 bases). Trimming stripped 5 bases from V and 0 bases from J, with 17 bases between. The CDR3 extends over 18 amino acids. Germline V gene data show CDR1 as SGHNT and CDR2 as YENEEA. The chain's CDR3 is CASSPPARGRSGANVLTF. As DNA, the CDR3 is TGTGCCAGCAGCCCGCCGGCTAGGGGTCGCTCTGGGGCCAACGTCCTGACTTTC.

This clone was observed a handful of times. This CDR3 is CASSLSGGAGELFF. The CDR3 bases are TGCGCCAGCAGCTTGAGCGGGGGGGCCGGGGAGCTGTTTTTT. The rearrangement joins TRBV5-1 to TRBJ2-2, with 10 bases lining up with TRBD2. J lost 6 bases, V lost 1 base, and 0 bases had no gene match. This CDR3 is built from 14 residues. Germline-derived CDR1 and CDR2 are SGHRS and YFSETQ.

This chain uses TRBV30 with TRBJ2-1; no firm D call. V lost 0 bases and J lost 10, with 7 bases in between. Germline V lookup: CDR1 GTSNPN, CDR2 SVGIG (reference sequence). The CDR3 sequence is 11 residues long. The CDR3 DNA sequence: TGTGCCTGGAGTGTAGCCGGGGAGCAGTTCTTC. Its translation: CAWSVAGEQFF. The entire variable domain, with the rest obtained from reference TRBV30 and TRBJ2-1, is as follows: SQTIHQWPATLVQPVGSPLSLECTVEGTSNPNLYWYRQAAGRGLQLLFYSVGIGQISSEVPQNLSASRPQDRQFILSSKKLLLSDSGFYLCAWSVAGEQFFGPGTRLTVL.

The rearrangement links TRBV30 to TRBJ2-5; 11 bases fit TRBD2. This CDR3 comprises 15 residues. The germline V gene encodes CDR1 GTSNPN and CDR2 SVGIG (reference sequence). V lost 6 bases to trimming and J lost 1 base; unmatched junction nucleotides: 7. For the CDR3, the DNA is TGTGCCTGTGGGGGGGGACTAGCGGTCCAAGAGACCCAGTACTTC. Protein sequence: CACGGGLAVQETQYF.

V gene TRBV30 combines with J gene TRBJ1-2; no definite D call. Per germline, CDR1 GTSNPN and CDR2 SVGIG (reference sequence). The CDR3 is 14 residues long. Trimming removed 7 bases at V and 5 bases at J, with 20 bases between. The CDR3 sequence is CASIAKRAWYGYTF. The CDR3, as DNA: TGTGCCTCCATCGCCAAACGCGCCTGGTATGGCTACACCTTC. The whole variable domain, remainder taken from reference TRBV30 and TRBJ1-2, is SQTIHQWPATLVQPVGSPLSLECTVEGTSNPNLYWYRQAAGRGLQLLFYSVGIGQISSEVPQNLSASRPQDRQFILSSKKLLLSDSGFYLCASIAKRAWYGYTFGSGTRLTVV.

V is TRBV29-1 and J is TRBJ2-3; weak D call: TRBD1 (6 bases). Trimming shortened V by 7 bases and J by 0 bases, and 20 bases separated the two germline ends. From germline, CDR1 is SQVTM and CDR2 ANQGSEA. The CDR3 covers 16 residues. The CDR3 nucleotides are TGCAGCGCTGTGGGGGCCAGAACCAGGAGCACAGATACGCAGTATTTT. Encoded protein: CSAVGARTRSTDTQYF.

The chain combines TRBV24-1 with TRBJ2-1, with 8 bases that match TRBD2. The trim removed 8 bases at V and 4 bases at J, leaving 12 bases unmatched. CDR3 length equals 16 residues. Germline CDR1 and CDR2: KGHDR and SFDVKD. The CDR3 DNA follows: TGTGCCACCACGGGGGGCACGACTAGCGCTTACAATGAGCAGTTCTTC. This sequence encodes CATTGGTTSAYNEQFF.

This CDR3 reads CASSATLRGRGTDTQYF. CDR3 sequence (DNA): TGTGCCAGCAGCGCAACCCTCAGGGGCAGGGGGACAGATACGCAGTATTTT. V and J are TRBV9 and TRBJ2-3; 7 positions agree with TRBD1. J gave up 3 bases and V 3 bases, and 13 bases lay outside the gene matches. The germline V gene has CDR1 SGDLS and CDR2 YYNGEE. This CDR3 comprises 17 residues.

This rearrangement joins TRBV7-2 to TRBJ2-1; no clear D. Germline lookup yields CDR1 SGHTA and CDR2 FQGNSA. This CDR3 has 14 residues. V lost 3 bases and J 6 bases, leaving 12 bases between the germline ends. This CDR3 reads CASSFPPQANEQFF. CDR3 coding DNA: TGTGCCAGCAGCTTCCCCCCTCAGGCCAATGAGCAGTTCTTC.